The rows below give T cell receptor beta chains drawn from one sample of a study of T cells in localized non-small cell lung cancer. Using immunoSEQ multiplex PCR, the repertoire was profiled, and TCRdb retains in-frame clones only, with some absent. Altogether about 61,000 clones are present, 70% to 90% being singletons, with the ten largest covering 22%. This sample comprised peripheral blood, obtained before any cancer treatment. These receptors were collected from a man aged 35-75 years with stage I squamous cell lung carcinoma. Both conserved end residues are part of each CDR3. D genes are given only for firm matches. The size field is filled for only some rows; it gives once, few, many or a size class.

TGTGCCAGTAGTGGTAACCGGCAGATCGGTGAAGCTTTCTTT CASSGNRQIGEAFF NA TRBV19 14 TRBJ1-1 NA
TGTGCCTGGAATCAGGGGACAAATTCACCCCTCCACTTT CAWNQGTNSPLHF NA TRBV30 13 TRBJ1-6 NA
TGTGCCAGCAGTCCCAGGTCTCTCGTAGAGCAGTACTTC CASSPRSLVEQYF once TRBV6-6 13 TRBJ2-5 NA
TGTGCCAGCGGAGTTACGGGGGACTCCTACGAGCAGTACTTC CASGVTGDSYEQYF NA TRBV6-5 14 TRBJ2-7 NA
TGTGCCAGCAGTGCTAGGGAAGGGCTGTTTTTT CASSAREGLFF NA TRBV2 11 TRBJ1-4 NA
TGTGCCAGCAGTTACTCGACAGGGGGATACTCACCCCTCCACTTT CASSYSTGGYSPLHF once TRBV6-5 15 TRBJ1-6 TRBD1
TGCAGCGTTGGACAGGGGCATAACTACAATGAGCAGTTCTTC CSVGQGHNYNEQFF NA TRBV29-1 14 TRBJ2-1 TRBD1
TGTGCCAGCAGCTTATCCTGGGACAAACTGTTTTTT CASSLSWDKLFF NA TRBV7-9 12 TRBJ2-2 NA
TGTGCCAGCAGCTTGGACAGGGTGACTAGCGGGAGGTTGAATGAGCAGTTCTTC CASSLDRVTSGRLNEQFF once TRBV5-6 18 TRBJ2-1 TRBD2
TGCGCCAGCAGTCCCGGGGGACCGGGAACCGGGGAGCTGTTTTTT CASSPGGPGTGELFF NA TRBV5-1 15 TRBJ2-2 NA
TGCGCCAGCAGCTTGGCGGGTCGAAATGGGGCCCAAGAGACCCAGTACTTC CASSLAGRNGAQETQYF NA TRBV5-1 17 TRBJ2-5 NA
TGTGCCAGCAGCCCCTACTTTGGCAGCGTCCTGACTTTC CASSPYFGSVLTF once TRBV11-3 13 TRBJ2-6 NA
TGTGCCACCGGACTAGCGGGAGAAGAGACCCAGTACTTC CATGLAGEETQYF NA TRBV10-3 13 TRBJ2-5 TRBD2
TGCGCCAGCCAGACTAGCGGAGCAAGCACAGATACGCAGTATTTT CASQTSGASTDTQYF once TRBV4-1 15 TRBJ2-3 TRBD2
TGTGCCAGCAGCAAAACAAGATTGGGCGGACACAATGAGCAGTTCTTC CASSKTRLGGHNEQFF NA TRBV9 16 TRBJ2-1 NA
TGTGCCATCACTACTAGCGGGAGAGAGAAGAATGAGCAGTTCTTC CAITTSGREKNEQFF NA TRBV10-3 15 TRBJ2-1 TRBD2
TGCGCCCAGGAGCCCTTCGGACTAGCGTTTTACGAGCAGTACTTC CAQEPFGLAFYEQYF NA TRBV23-1 15 TRBJ2-7 TRBD2
TGTGCCAGCAGGGGGCCGGGAGTCTACAATGAGCAGTTCTTC CASRGPGVYNEQFF NA TRBV2 14 TRBJ2-1 NA
TGTGCCAGCAGCTTGCAGAGAATGAACACTGAAGCTTTCTTT CASSLQRMNTEAFF NA TRBV5-5 14 TRBJ1-1 NA
TGTGCCAGCAGCTCCGTGACTAGCGGGAGAGGCAATGAGCAGTTCTTC CASSSVTSGRGNEQFF NA TRBV7-6 16 TRBJ2-1 TRBD2
TGTGCCAGCACGGACAGGGGGGGGAACAATCAGCCCCAGCATTTT CASTDRGGNNQPQHF NA TRBV2 15 TRBJ1-5 TRBD1
TGTGCCAGCAGCTTAGTACCCCGAGCCTACACCGGGGAGCTGTTTTTT CASSLVPRAYTGELFF NA TRBV7-2 16 TRBJ2-2 NA
TGTGCCAGTAGTCCCCAGCACTCGGGACTTCCCGAGACCCAGTACTTC CASSPQHSGLPETQYF NA TRBV19 16 TRBJ2-5 NA
TGTGCCAGCAAGGGCGGTAGCTCCTACGAGCAGTACTTC CASKGGSSYEQYF NA TRBV28 13 TRBJ2-7 NA
TGTGCCAGCAGCCCCCAGGTTTCGGGGCGAACCGGGGAGCTGTTTTTT CASSPQVSGRTGELFF NA TRBV9 16 TRBJ2-2 NA
TGTGCCAGCTCACCACCGGCCGGGGGCGAGATGAACACTGAAGCTTTCTTT CASSPPAGGEMNTEAFF NA TRBV18 17 TRBJ1-1 NA
TGTGCCATCAGTGAACTGAAGCACACTGAAGCTTTCTTT CAISELKHTEAFF NA TRBV10-3 13 TRBJ1-1 NA
TGCGCCAGCAGCCTTAACACAGGGGAGAATGAAAAACTGTTTTTT CASSLNTGENEKLFF NA TRBV5-1 15 TRBJ1-4 TRBD1
TGCGCCAGCAGTGAGGGGGGAGACACAGATACGCAGTATTTT CASSEGGDTDTQYF once TRBV10-1 14 TRBJ2-3 NA
TGTGCCAGCAGCAAAGGGTTCGAGCAGTACTTC CASSKGFEQYF NA TRBV7-2 11 TRBJ2-7 NA
TGTGCCAGCTCAACTCTCGGGACAGGCTCCTACAATGAGCAGTTCTTC CASSTLGTGSYNEQFF NA TRBV18 16 TRBJ2-1 TRBD1
TGTGCCAGCAGCGACCCAACTGGCGAGCAGTTCTTC CASSDPTGEQFF NA TRBV7-8 12 TRBJ2-1 NA
TGTGCCAGCAGCGTAGCCCGAGCGGGAGGGTTTAACAATGAGCAGTTCTTC CASSVARAGGFNNEQFF once TRBV9 17 TRBJ2-1 TRBD2
TGTGCCAGCAGCTTAGTACTAGCGGGCACTAATGAGCAGTTCTTC CASSLVLAGTNEQFF NA TRBV7-2 15 TRBJ2-1 TRBD2
TGTGCCACCACCCTAGGGGGTCTTCAGTTCTTC CATTLGGLQFF NA TRBV6-4 11 TRBJ2-1 NA
TGTGCCACCAGCAGAGTGAGGACAGGGACAGATACGCAGTATTTT CATSRVRTGTDTQYF NA TRBV15 15 TRBJ2-3 TRBD1
TGCGCCAGCAGCTTGAGGCGGCAAGAGACCCAGTACTTC CASSLRRQETQYF NA TRBV5-1 13 TRBJ2-5 NA
TGTGCCTGGAGTATAGGGGGAGGGATCTACGAGCAGTACTTC CAWSIGGGIYEQYF NA TRBV30 14 TRBJ2-7 NA
TGTGCCAGCAGCACCCGTACAGGGACTTCAGATACGCAGTATTTT CASSTRTGTSDTQYF NA TRBV7-2 15 TRBJ2-3 NA
TGTGCCAGCAGCCCCGACAGGGGGCGCGTCGAGTACTTC CASSPDRGRVEYF NA TRBV5-4 13 TRBJ2-5 TRBD1
TGCGCCAGCAGCCAAGTAACAGGTCAGGGTTATGGCTACACCTTC CASSQVTGQGYGYTF NA TRBV4-3 15 TRBJ1-2 NA
TGTGCCAGTAGTATAGATAAGACAGCTGGAGGCTACACCTTC CASSIDKTAGGYTF NA TRBV19 14 TRBJ1-2 NA
TGTGCCAGCAGCCTAAGGACAGGTCTCTCCTACGAGCAGTACTTC CASSLRTGLSYEQYF once TRBV9 15 TRBJ2-7 TRBD1
TGTGCCAGCAGCTTAGCGGCGGGAGGGAACTACAATGAGCAGTTCTTC CASSLAAGGNYNEQFF NA TRBV7-2 16 TRBJ2-1 TRBD2
TGTGCCAGCAGTTCCGGGACAGGGGTTCAAGGCTACACCTTC CASSSGTGVQGYTF NA TRBV28 14 TRBJ1-2 TRBD1
TGTGCCAGCCTCGGGGGCTATTACAATGAGCAGTTCTTC CASLGGYYNEQFF NA TRBV6-6 13 TRBJ2-1 NA